A single sample gave rise to the 20 T cell receptor beta chains below, sequenced in a study of OX40 agonist ivuxolimab in advanced cancers. Using immunoSEQ multiplex PCR, the repertoire was profiled, and TCRdb retains in-frame clones only, with some absent. The sample has about 27,000 clones; approximately 85% are singletons. The material was CD4+ or CD8+ T cells sorted from blood, obtained in a trial of the OX40 agonist ivuxolimab. These receptor sequences come from an adult with an advanced solid tumor such as melanoma, head and neck, liver or kidney cancer.

This chain joins TRBV9 and TRBJ1-1; tentatively, D is TRBD1 (6 bases). This CDR3 region has 15 residues. Trimming took off 1 base at V and 3 bases at J, with 13 bases between the two ends. Germline values: CDR1 SGDLS, CDR2 YYNGEE. The CDR3, as DNA: TGTGCCAGCAGCGTAACCTCGGGGGGCTACACTGAAGCTTTCTTT. It translates to CASSVTSGGYTEAFF.

The chain employs TRBV28 and TRBJ2-1, with 8 nucleotides matching TRBD2. CDR3 size: 17 residues. The V segment lost 2 bases and the J segment 3 bases; nucleotides outside the gene matches: 9. Germline-derived CDR1 and CDR2 are MDHEN and SYDVKM. The CDR3 reads CASSLGAGTSFYNEQFF. CDR3 coding DNA: TGTGCCAGCAGTTTAGGAGCCGGGACTAGTTTCTACAATGAGCAGTTCTTC.

The J gene is TRBJ2-1, the V gene TRBV11-2, with D possibly being TRBD2 (6 bases). The CDR3 runs 13 residues. The V end lost 0 bases, the J end lost 7 bases, and 7 bases lay between the germline ends. CDR1 is SGHAT and CDR2 is FQNNGV in the germline V gene. The CDR3 spells CASSLDGGNEQFF. As DNA, the CDR3 is TGTGCCAGCAGCTTAGATGGAGGGAATGAGCAGTTCTTC.

This chain links TRBV6-6 with TRBJ2-1; D gene ambiguous. The CDR3 loop spans 15 amino acids. Germline CDR1 is MNHNY and CDR2 is SVGAGI (reference sequence). Trimming pared 4 bases from V and 5 bases from J, leaving 15 bases between. This chain's CDR3 is CASSSNSRLDNEQFF. CDR3 coding DNA: TGTGCCAGCAGTTCCAACTCCAGGCTTGACAATGAGCAGTTCTTC.

J is TRBJ2-5 and V is TRBV4-1; possibly TRBD2 for D (6 bases). V was trimmed by 2 bases and J by 5 bases, leaving 15 bases between them. CDR3 length: 15 amino acids. CDR1 and CDR2 from the germline V gene are MGHRA and YSYEKL. The CDR3 region is CASSQYAGSVETQYF. Written as DNA, the CDR3 is TGCGCCAGCAGCCAATACGCGGGGTCAGTGGAGACCCAGTACTTC.

The chain couples TRBV4-1 to TRBJ2-1; D tentatively reads TRBD1 or TRBD2 (5 bases each). The CDR3 extends over 17 amino acids. Germline CDR1 reads MGHRA; CDR2 reads YSYEKL. V was shortened by 0 bases and J by 2 bases, with 14 bases between the two germline ends. CDR3 coding DNA: TGCGCCAGCAGCCAAGAACCGATGGGGGACGCCTACAATGAGCAGTTCTTC. Translating it yields CASSQEPMGDAYNEQFF.

To note about this clone: The sample holds other DNA sequences that translate to the same CDR3. The chain recombines TRBV29-1 with TRBJ1-1; D call uncertain. This CDR3 contains 11 residues. CDR1 and CDR2 (germline): SQVTM, ANQGSEA. V lost 2 bases and J lost 0, with 1 base in between. CDR3 nucleotide sequence: TGCAGCGTTGAACTGAACACTGAAGCTTTCTTT. Protein sequence: CSVELNTEAFF.

There are a few counts of this clone. The chain uses TRBV18 and TRBJ1-1; perhaps TRBD1 as D (5 bases). V was cut by 8 bases and J by 0 bases, with 13 bases left in between. This CDR3 is built from 14 residues. CDR1 KGHSH and CDR2 LQKENI come from the germline V gene. The DNA of the CDR3 is TGTGCCAGCCATTGGGGCCACCTGAACACTGAAGCTTTCTTT. It yields the protein CASHWGHLNTEAFF.

The table lists this clone with a count of one. CDR3 nucleotides: TGCGCCAGCAGCCAAGAGTACAGTTCTGGAAACACCATATATTTT. The encoded protein is CASSQEYSSGNTIYF. The chain joins TRBV4-1 to TRBJ1-3, with D unresolved. In germline, CDR1 is MGHRA, CDR2 YSYEKL. V was cut by 0 bases and J by 1 base, with 7 bases left in between. The CDR3 covers 15 residues.

The genes are TRBV5-1 and TRBJ2-5; D possibly corresponds to TRBD2 (6 bases). The closer fit of TRBJ2-7 to the DNA end suggests the J call may be wrong. The CDR3 spans 14 residues. Germline V gene data show CDR1 as SGHRS and CDR2 as YFSETQ. The CDR3: CASRGLTSSYEQYF. CDR3 nucleotide sequence: TGCGCCAGCAGGGGACTGACAAGCTCCTACGAGCAGTACTTC.

This rearrangement joins TRBV5-1 to TRBJ2-2; D remains ambiguous. V gave up 0 bases and J gave up 1 base, with 4 bases separating them. Germline V gives CDR1 SGHRS, CDR2 YFSETQ. This CDR3 region has 14 residues. In nucleotides, the CDR3 is TGCGCCAGCAGCTTGGCGGGGAACACCGGGGAGCTGTTTTTT. Its translation is CASSLAGNTGELFF.

The genes are TRBV29-1 and TRBJ2-7; D possibly uses TRBD1 or TRBD2 (5 bases each). This CDR3 has 14 residues. Between the trimmed V and J ends, which lost 4 bases and 5 bases, there was a span of 18 bases. Germline V gene sequence: CDR1 SQVTM, CDR2 ANQGSEA. In DNA form, the CDR3 reads TGCAGCGTTGCCGGGACCGGATTGGAGGACGAGCAGTACTTC. As protein: CSVAGTGLEDEQYF.

V is TRBV4-2 and J is TRBJ2-5; tentatively, D is TRBD1 or TRBD2 (5 bases each). Germline V gene lookup returns CDR1 LGHNA and CDR2 YNFKEQ. V was pared by 0 bases and J by 1 base, with 12 bases between. The CDR3 has 16 residues. DNA of the CDR3: TGTGCCAGCAGCCAAGAGGTTCTGGGGACCCAAGAGACCCAGTACTTC. Protein sequence: CASSQEVLGTQETQYF.

V usage is TRBV9 and J usage is TRBJ1-1; 7 positions match TRBD1. V lost 3 bases, J lost 5 bases, and 13 bases stayed unmatched. The CDR3 is made up of 16 amino acids. Per the germline V gene, CDR1 is SGDLS and CDR2 is YYNGEE. Written as DNA, the CDR3 is TGTGCCAGCAGCGCAGCCGGGACAGAAAGAGAGACTGAAGCTTTCTTT. Translated, it gives CASSAAGTERETEAFF.

This sequence joins TRBV29-1 and TRBJ1-4, with TRBD1 matching 8 bases. In germline, CDR1 is SQVTM, CDR2 ANQGSEA. There are 13 residues in the CDR3. V was pared by 3 bases and J by 6 bases, with 3 bases of the junction left unmatched. In nucleotides, the CDR3 is TGCAGCGTTGATGGGACAGGCGATGAAAAACTGTTTTTT. Translated, it gives CSVDGTGDEKLFF.

This clone was seen more than once but under ten times. The rearrangement links TRBV4-1 to TRBJ1-4; weak D call: TRBD1 (6 bases). V was clipped by 0 bases and J by 6 bases, with 11 bases between them. Germline V lookup: CDR1 MGHRA, CDR2 YSYEKL. This CDR3 spans 15 amino acids. The CDR3 bases are TGCGCCAGCAGCCAAGATTCCGCAGGGGATGAAAAACTGTTTTTT. It is translated as CASSQDSAGDEKLFF.

The chain recombines TRBV9 with TRBJ2-1; 11 nucleotides line up with TRBD2. Germline CDR1 reads SGDLS; CDR2 reads YYNGEE. V was pared by 0 bases and J by 5 bases, with 1 base of the junction left unmatched. CDR3 size: 15 residues. The CDR3 spells CASSVEGLADNEQFF. Written as DNA, the CDR3 is TGTGCCAGCAGCGTAGAGGGACTAGCGGACAATGAGCAGTTCTTC.

This sequence joins TRBV6-5 and TRBJ1-2; D gene uncertain. Germline V gene lookup returns CDR1 MNHEY and CDR2 SVGAGI. The CDR3 is made up of 15 amino acids. The V end was cut by 2 bases, the J end by 8 bases, with 18 bases between. CDR3 loop: CASSYDQKGPLGYTF. The CDR3 nucleotides are TGTGCCAGCAGTTACGACCAAAAGGGTCCCCTCGGCTACACCTTC.

This clone was seen more than once but under ten times. The J gene is TRBJ2-7, the V gene TRBV6-1; 8 nucleotides line up with TRBD2. J was trimmed by 4 bases and V by 3 bases; bases with no gene match: 8. Germline V gene sequence: CDR1 MNHNS, CDR2 SASEGT. This CDR3 is built from 15 residues. The CDR3 DNA is TGTGCCAGCAGTGACGGGTCGGGAGGGCCTTACGAGCAGTACTTC. This sequence encodes CASSDGSGGPYEQYF.

This clone came up once. J is TRBJ1-3 and V is TRBV28, with 12 bases that match TRBD1. CDR3 length: 18 residues. Trimming took 6 bases from V and 0 from J; bases not matched to a gene: 9. Germline V gene data show CDR1 as MDHEN and CDR2 as SYDVKM. The DNA of the CDR3 is TGTGCCAGCAGGTTACCGGGACAGGGGGCAGTCTCTGGAAACACCATATATTTT. Residues: CASRLPGQGAVSGNTIYF.